Following are 3 T cell receptor beta chains from one sample sequenced in a study of blood T cell repertoires in COVID-19. Profiled with immunoSEQ multiplex PCR; TCRdb holds only in-frame clones, not every one. The data contain around 250,000 clones, around 84% of them singletons. The specimen was peripheral blood. These receptor sequences come from a woman in her 70s with active or convalescent COVID-19.

The chain links TRBV5-6 to TRBJ1-1; unclear D gene. Germline CDR1 reads SGHDT; CDR2 reads YYEEEE. Trimming took 0 bases from V and 5 from J, leaving 14 bases between them. The CDR3 has 15 amino acids. This chain's CDR3 is CASSLAPTRGTEAFF. The CDR3 coding sequence is TGTGCCAGCAGCTTGGCCCCCACCCGAGGGACTGAAGCTTTCTTT.

This sequence joins TRBV11-2 and TRBJ2-1; weak D call: TRBD1 (5 bases). Trimming cost V 5 bases and J 4 bases, with 12 bases left between them. This CDR3 is 14 amino acids long. Germline values: CDR1 SGHAT, CDR2 FQNNGV. The CDR3: CASSPNHRYNEQFF. The CDR3 nucleotides read TGTGCCAGCAGCCCCAACCACAGGTACAATGAGCAGTTCTTC.

The chain uses TRBV2 and TRBJ1-2; a possible D gene is TRBD1 (6 bases). CDR3 length: 14 amino acids. V lost 6 bases to trimming and J lost 3 bases, with 14 bases between them. Germline V gene sequence: CDR1 SNHLY, CDR2 FYNNEI. The chain's CDR3 is CASRRGHPDYGYTF. In nucleotides, the CDR3 is TGTGCCAGCAGGAGGGGACATCCTGACTATGGCTACACCTTC. Complete variable domain (other parts from reference TRBV2 and TRBJ1-2): EPEVTQTPSHQVTQMGQEVILRCVPISNHLYFYWYRQILGQKVEFLVSFYNNEISEKSEIFDDQFSVERPDGSNFTLKIRSTKLEDSAMYFCASRRGHPDYGYTFGSGTRLTVV.